This T cell receptor beta chain originates from a study of shared clonotypes between healthy human individuals (dated by TCRdb to between 2020 and 2021). For the study in its entirety: The cohort comprised a couple of women and three men aged 18 to 49 years. To increase sequencing depth and limit assay-specific biases, different laboratories used diverse techniques to prepare libraries and sequence TCR repertoires. For each donor, three plates each were used for CD4 naive and CD4 memory, two plates were used for CD8 naive, and one plate was used for CD8 memory. Leukapheresis yielded between about 0.9 and 9 billion PBMCs per donor. To estimate repertoire size and how much clonotype sharing occurs between individuals, the study deeply sequenced the blood TCR repertoires of about 5 healthy adults.

Healthy HIV-negative adults with no recently reported acute infections or vaccinations were included as donors. Only Caucasian adults living in Nashville, Tennessee, USA were represented among the donors. CD4+ T cells were enriched by magnetic negative selection; naive cells were then positively selected on CD45RA, and the negative fraction formed the memory subset. After blood collection by leukapheresis, PBMCs were isolated using Ficoll-Histopaque density gradient centrifugation and then cryopreserved in the vapor phase of liquid nitrogen. Purity and quantity of every magnetically sorted T cell population were checked by analytical flow cytometry. Genomic DNA was isolated from each sorted fraction and quantified by UV absorbance on a Nanodrop 2000c. Turning to this clone: Its antigen remains unidentified. Per-base quality was not reported, and no clone a single base away is much larger than it.

TCR CDR3 regions were amplified from genomic DNA by multiplex PCR using the deep immunoSEQ assay. Genomic DNA extracted from each cell subset was distributed evenly over all wells of several immunoSEQ 96-well plates, and each plate served as one replicate. For sorted subsets, each replicate PCR was loaded with about 0.2 ug genomic DNA, equivalent to some 27,000 T cell genomes. Purified libraries were quantified with a Qubit 3.0 fluorometer, sized on a Bioanalyzer 2100, and re-quantified with the KAPA Library Quantification kit. Every immunoSEQ 96-well plate was sequenced on a dedicated single-read 150-cycle Illumina NextSeq 550 flow cell. In the paper's pipeline: The immunoSEQ output contained only junctional sequences without quality scores, so filtering could not match that applied to full-length reads. To assign V/J genes and CDR3, sequences were annotated against IMGT germline references using PyIR, a Python wrapper for IgBLAST v1.9. Any read was removed if the V/J assignment was weak (E-value above 1e-6), the CDR3 was missing, or the read contained stop codons, out-of-frame junctions, or ambiguous translated residues. V3J clonotypes were defined as sequences sharing an identical inferred V gene, J gene, and CDR3 amino acid sequence. Percentage overlap between repertoires was computed as shared unique clonotypes divided by the size of the smaller repertoire. Three approaches were used to assess repertoire richness: RTK rarefaction, the Chao1 estimator, and Recon v2.1 estimates of unobserved clonotypes. For all TCRbeta clonotypes obtained by the gDNA method from several donors, generation probabilities were computed with OLGA. The table comes from immuneACCESS by way of TCRdb, which keeps in-frame sequences with V and J called. Part of the clones is missing from these tables; in studies checked, under half for an unresolved V gene and the rest for unknown reasons. V and J calls and clone size are those listed in that table; D and trimming were worked out from the DNA. The sample data list around 2.5 million clones, and 90% to 95% of these were observed just once. The ten largest make up about 0.34% of the sample.

The CDR3 measures 14 amino acids from cysteine to phenylalanine. The CDR3 DNA has 42 bases and is translated from base 1. Germline trimming: 5 bases from V, 10 bases from J; junction bases outside gene matches: 9. The germline V gene (reference sequence) gives CDR1 as MNHEY and CDR2 as SMNVEV. Study-level results and caveats: Incomplete sequencing was indicated by rarefaction of sorted-subset datasets, despite the large sequencing depth. Naive subsets generally had larger estimated clonotype richness than memory subsets. Sampling was limited to blood, and TCR repertoires in tissue likely differ from TCR repertoires in blood. Sharing across a few donors was observed for approximately 5% of naive CD4, over 3% of naive CD8, about 2.3% of memory CD4, and roughly 0.4% of memory CD8 clonotypes. The genetic and exposure-history diversity represented was limited by the small number of donors. Based on pairwise subsampling, the degree of clonotype sharing among donors was expected to be affected by sequencing depth. Compared with non-shared clonotypes, the clonotypes found in all four sorted-subset donors had higher generation probabilities.

The chain links TRBV27 with TRBJ2-1; TRBD2 lines up with 9 middle nucleotides. The TCR comes from a man younger than 35 in good health. Some clones in this sample may be carry-over from other donors' samples. Sequencing used naive CD4+ T cells from PBMCs. Per the publication, the cell subset or site label means: CD45RA+ positively selected. The bases read TGTGCCAGCAGTGTCCCGGGACTAGCTGCCGAGCAGTTCTTC. The encoded protein is CASSVPGLAAEQFF.